One T cell receptor beta chain is described in this entry. The antigen remains unidentified. The data belong to a study of beta chain features in type 1 diabetes. TCRB transcripts that were expressed got sequenced, as all of the isolated RNA had been reverse transcribed. Assay used: immunoSEQ multiplex PCR; TCRdb lists only in-frame clones, some missing. Of about 270,000 clones in the sample, around an eighth were seen once. Study-wide results and caveats: Highly expressing activated T cells could be over-counted with a cDNA template. Across all four CD4+ subsets, people with type 1 diabetes showed modestly shorter TCRB CDR3s.

Trimming pared 1 base from V and 1 base from J, leaving 7 bases between. Germline loops: CDR1 SGHNT, CDR2 YENEEA. The CDR3 has 14 amino acids. The rearrangement links TRBV11-3 to TRBJ1-1; D uncertain. The sequencing input was naive CD4+ T cells from blood. This receptor was obtained from a man aged 25 to 40 with type 1 diabetes. The CDR3 bases are TGTGCCAGCAGCTTAGTGCGTAGGAACACTGAAGCTTTCTTT. The encoded protein is CASSLVRRNTEAFF. The variable domain in full, completed from reference TRBV11-3 and TRBJ1-1, reads EAGVVQSPRYKIIEKKQPVAFWCNPISGHNTLYWYLQNLGQGPELLIRYENEEAVDDSQLPKDRFSAERLKGVDSTLKIQPAELGDSAVYLCASSLVRRNTEAFFGQGTRLTVV.